A single sample gave rise to the 11 T cell receptor beta chains below, sequenced in a study of cytomegalovirus exposure and HLA in healthy donors. Vbeta (60) and Jbeta (13) primers were used in the PCR. Profiled with immunoSEQ multiplex PCR; TCRdb holds only in-frame clones, not every one. The repertoire holds some 90,000 clones, with about four fifths as singletons. Sequenced sample: PBMCs. The receptors stem from a man aged 45-65 years in good health and CMV-seronegative.

The V gene is TRBV7-9, the J gene TRBJ2-5, with D perhaps matching TRBD1 (5 bases). V lost 10 bases and J lost 7, with 25 bases in between. This CDR3 region has 15 residues. Germline V lookup: CDR1 SEHNR, CDR2 FQNEAQ (reference sequence). Here the CDR3 reads CATGMTSLDIGTQYF. The DNA for the CDR3 is TGTGCCACCGGAATGACGTCCCTGGACATCGGGACCCAGTACTTC.

V usage is TRBV30 and J usage is TRBJ1-5, with 10 bases matching TRBD1. Per the germline V gene, CDR1 is GTSNPN and CDR2 is SVGIG (reference sequence). The CDR3 consists of 16 residues. J was trimmed by 0 bases and V by 2 bases; bases with no gene match: 4. The CDR3 region is CAWSQGTGASNQPQHF. DNA of the CDR3: TGTGCCTGGAGTCAGGGGACAGGGGCTAGCAATCAGCCCCAGCATTTT.

In nucleotides, the CDR3 is TGTGCCAGCAGTTACGGACTAGCGGGAGTCCTTGTGGACGAGCAGTACTTC. Translation gives CASSYGLAGVLVDEQYF. The rearrangement joins TRBV28 to TRBJ2-7, with 13 bases fitting TRBD2. V lost 4 bases to trimming and J lost 5 bases; unmatched junction nucleotides: 11. CDR3 size: 17 residues. CDR1 and CDR2 (germline): MDHEN, SYDVKM.

V gene TRBV5-1 combines with J gene TRBJ1-4, with 8 bases matching TRBD1. Germline assignment: CDR1 SGHRS and CDR2 YFSETQ. V was pared by 3 bases and J by 5 bases, with 3 bases of the junction left unmatched. The CDR3 covers 14 residues. The CDR3 loop reads CASSSGTGNEKLFF. CDR3 DNA sequence: TGCGCCAGCAGCTCCGGGACAGGAAATGAAAAACTGTTTTTT.

V is TRBV9 and J is TRBJ2-5; D may be TRBD2 (7 bases). CDR3 size: 16 residues. Germline loops: CDR1 SGDLS, CDR2 YYNGEE. V was shortened by 1 base and J by 3 bases, with 16 bases between the two germline ends. In DNA form, the CDR3 reads TGTGCCAGCAGCGTATTTGAGGGGGGGAGGGAAGAGACCCAGTACTTC. As protein: CASSVFEGGREETQYF.

The chain carries TRBV4-3 and TRBJ1-4, with 7 bases lining up with TRBD1. With 0 bases clipped from V and 5 bases from J, the junction kept 3 bases outside the gene matches. The CDR3 is 15 residues long. CDR1 and CDR2 from the germline V gene are LGHNA and YSLEER. The CDR3 loop is CASSQDGRGNEKLFF. The CDR3 DNA follows: TGCGCCAGCAGCCAAGATGGCAGGGGGAATGAAAAACTGTTTTTT.

CDR3 in DNA: TGTGCCAGTACCCCTGACAGTCACACCGGGGAGCTGTTTTTT. Its translation is CASTPDSHTGELFF. The V call is TRBV6-1, the J call TRBJ2-2; D possibly corresponds to TRBD1 (5 bases). Germline V gene sequence: CDR1 MNHNS, CDR2 SASEGT. The CDR3 runs to 14 residues. Trimming stripped 9 bases from V and 3 bases from J, with 14 bases between.

The chain couples TRBV10-1 to TRBJ2-3, with D uncertain. CDR3 length: 12 amino acids. Germline CDR1 and CDR2: WNHNN and SYGVQD (reference sequence). Trimming pared 8 bases from V and 5 bases from J, leaving 11 bases between. The CDR3 is CASSRTGDTQYF. Here the CDR3 DNA reads TGCGCCAGCTCTAGAACGGGAGATACGCAGTATTTT.

This clone appeared once. The CDR3 sequence: CASSLDEGASYEQYF. The CDR3 DNA sequence: TGCGCCAGCAGCCTGGATGAGGGGGCTTCCTACGAGCAGTACTTC. This chain links TRBV5-1 with TRBJ2-7; 7 bases map to TRBD1. Trimming at V came to 4 bases and at J to 1 base, leaving 8 bases not matched to a gene. There are 15 residues in the CDR3. Per germline, CDR1 SGHRS and CDR2 YFSETQ.

The J gene is TRBJ2-2, the V gene TRBV2; 9 bases fit TRBD2. Germline trimming cut 7 bases from V and 5 bases from J; bases unmatched to any gene: 8. Germline V gives CDR1 SNHLY, CDR2 FYNNEI. This CDR3 is built from 15 residues. In nucleotides, the CDR3 is TGTGCCAGCAAGCAGCGGGAGGTAGGAACCGGGGAGCTGTTTTTT. Residues: CASKQREVGTGELFF.

The chain couples TRBV4-2 to TRBJ1-4; tentatively, D is TRBD1 (5 bases). Germline assignment: CDR1 LGHNA and CDR2 YNFKEQ. V dropped 3 bases and J dropped 6 bases, with 14 bases sitting between them. The CDR3 extends over 15 amino acids. This CDR3 reads CASSHSGTGDEKLFF. The CDR3 DNA is TGTGCCAGCAGCCATTCCGGGACGGGAGATGAAAAACTGTTTTTT.